The entry that follows covers one T cell receptor beta chain sequence. The record originates from a study of blood T cell repertoires in COVID-19. Germline V gene lookup returns CDR1 SGHRS and CDR2 YFSETQ. Trimming removed 1 base from V and 5 bases from J, with 18 bases in between. This CDR3 is 16 amino acids long. Repertoires were generated with immunoSEQ multiplex PCR, while TCRdb's copy carries only in-frame clones and drops some. This table holds around 55,000 clones, about nine tenths found once. Sequenced input: peripheral blood. The clonotype comes from a man aged 60 to 69 with active COVID-19. This rearrangement joins TRBV5-1 to TRBJ2-5; D might be TRBD1 (6 bases). CDR3 sequence: CASSLIGRGRIETQYF. Written as DNA, the CDR3 is TGCGCCAGCAGCTTGATTGGCAGGGGAAGGATCGAGACCCAGTACTTC.